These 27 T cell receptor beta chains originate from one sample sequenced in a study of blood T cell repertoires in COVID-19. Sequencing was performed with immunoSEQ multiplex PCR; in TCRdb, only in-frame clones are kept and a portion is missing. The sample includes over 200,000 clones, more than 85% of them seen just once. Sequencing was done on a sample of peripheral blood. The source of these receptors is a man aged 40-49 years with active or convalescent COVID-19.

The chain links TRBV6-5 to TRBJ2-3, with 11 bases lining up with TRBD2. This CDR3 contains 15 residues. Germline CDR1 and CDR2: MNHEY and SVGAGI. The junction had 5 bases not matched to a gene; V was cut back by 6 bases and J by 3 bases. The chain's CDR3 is CASRGLAASTDTQYF. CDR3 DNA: TGTGCCAGCAGGGGACTAGCGGCATCAACAGATACGCAGTATTTT.

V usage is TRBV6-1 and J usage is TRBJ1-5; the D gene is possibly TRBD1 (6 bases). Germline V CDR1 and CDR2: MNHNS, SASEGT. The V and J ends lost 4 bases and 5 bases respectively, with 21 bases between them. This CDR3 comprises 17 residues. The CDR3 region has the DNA TGTGCCAGCAGTGGTTTTGGACAGACCGTTGGAGATCAGCCCCAGCATTTT. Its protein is CASSGFGQTVGDQPQHF.

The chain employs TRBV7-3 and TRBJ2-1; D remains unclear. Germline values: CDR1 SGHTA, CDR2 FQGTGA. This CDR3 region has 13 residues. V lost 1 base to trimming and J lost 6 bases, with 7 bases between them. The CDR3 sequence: CASSLMGPNEQFF. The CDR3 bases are TGTGCCAGCAGCTTAATGGGCCCCAATGAGCAGTTCTTC.

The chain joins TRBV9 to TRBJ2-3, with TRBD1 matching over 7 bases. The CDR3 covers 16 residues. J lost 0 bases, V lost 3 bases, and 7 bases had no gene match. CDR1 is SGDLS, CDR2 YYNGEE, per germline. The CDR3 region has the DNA TGTGCCAGCAGCGCCCCCCCGACAGGGAGCACAGATACGCAGTATTTT. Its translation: CASSAPPTGSTDTQYF.

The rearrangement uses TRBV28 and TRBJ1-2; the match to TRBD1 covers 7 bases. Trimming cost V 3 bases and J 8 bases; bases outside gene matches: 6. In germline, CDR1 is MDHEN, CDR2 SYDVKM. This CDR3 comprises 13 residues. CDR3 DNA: TGTGCCAGCAGTTTGGTACCAGGGGGAGGCTACACCTTC. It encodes CASSLVPGGGYTF.

CDR3 in DNA: TGTGCCAGCAGCCCTGGGACTAGCGGGGGCAAACGGTTGGGGCAGTTCTTC. It yields the protein CASSPGTSGGKRLGQFF. The chain combines TRBV7-3 with TRBJ2-1; TRBD2 matches at 14 bases. Germline V gives CDR1 SGHTA, CDR2 FQGTGA. This CDR3 has 17 amino acids. V trimming: 5 bases; J trimming: 12 bases; junction bases outside the gene matches: 15.

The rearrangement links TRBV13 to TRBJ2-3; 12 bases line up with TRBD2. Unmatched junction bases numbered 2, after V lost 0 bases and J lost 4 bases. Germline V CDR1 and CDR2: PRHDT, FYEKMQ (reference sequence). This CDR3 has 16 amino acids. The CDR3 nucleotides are TGTGCCAGCAGCTTAGGGGCTAGCGGGGGGGCAGATACGCAGTATTTT. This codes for CASSLGASGGADTQYF. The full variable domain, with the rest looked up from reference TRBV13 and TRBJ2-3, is AAGVIQSPRHLIKEKRETATLKCYPIPRHDTVYWYQQGPGQDPQFLISFYEKMQSDKGSIPDRFSAQQFSDYHSELNMSSLELGDSALYFCASSLGASGGADTQYFGPGTRLTVL.

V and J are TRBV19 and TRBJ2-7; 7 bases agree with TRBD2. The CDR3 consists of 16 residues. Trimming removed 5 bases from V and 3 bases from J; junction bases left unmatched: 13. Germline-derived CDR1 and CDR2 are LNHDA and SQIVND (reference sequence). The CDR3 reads CASSRGGGAMIYEQYF. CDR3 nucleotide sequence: TGTGCCAGTAGTCGTGGGGGAGGGGCTATGATCTACGAGCAGTACTTC.

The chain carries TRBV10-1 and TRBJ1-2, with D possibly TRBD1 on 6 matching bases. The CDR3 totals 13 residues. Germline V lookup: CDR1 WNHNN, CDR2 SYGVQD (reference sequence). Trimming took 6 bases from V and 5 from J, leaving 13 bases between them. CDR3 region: CASSRGRGYGYTF. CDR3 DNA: TGCGCCAGCAGCCGGGGCAGGGGTTATGGCTACACCTTC.

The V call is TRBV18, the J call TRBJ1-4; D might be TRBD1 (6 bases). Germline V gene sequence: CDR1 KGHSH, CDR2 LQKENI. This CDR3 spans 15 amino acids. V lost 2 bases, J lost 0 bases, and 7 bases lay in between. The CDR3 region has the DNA TGTGCCAGCTCACCAACAGGGTCAACTAATGAAAAACTGTTTTTT. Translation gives CASSPTGSTNEKLFF.

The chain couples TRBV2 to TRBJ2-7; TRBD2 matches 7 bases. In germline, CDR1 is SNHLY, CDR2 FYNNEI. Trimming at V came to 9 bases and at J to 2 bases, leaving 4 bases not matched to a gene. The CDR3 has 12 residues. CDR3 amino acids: CASRGVPYEQYF. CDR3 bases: TGTGCCAGTCGGGGGGTACCCTACGAGCAGTACTTC.

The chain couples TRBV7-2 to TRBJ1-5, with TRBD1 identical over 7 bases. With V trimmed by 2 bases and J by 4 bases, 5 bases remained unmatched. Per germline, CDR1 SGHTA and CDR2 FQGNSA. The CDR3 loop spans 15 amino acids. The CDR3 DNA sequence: TGTGCCAGCAGCTTATGGACAGGATCGAATCAGCCCCAGCATTTT. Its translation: CASSLWTGSNQPQHF.

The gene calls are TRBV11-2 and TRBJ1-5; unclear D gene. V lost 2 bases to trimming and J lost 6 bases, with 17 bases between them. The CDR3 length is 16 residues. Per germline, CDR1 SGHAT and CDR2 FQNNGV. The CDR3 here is CASSLTPGRATQPQHF. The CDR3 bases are TGTGCCAGCAGCTTAACTCCGGGGAGGGCCACTCAGCCCCAGCATTTT.

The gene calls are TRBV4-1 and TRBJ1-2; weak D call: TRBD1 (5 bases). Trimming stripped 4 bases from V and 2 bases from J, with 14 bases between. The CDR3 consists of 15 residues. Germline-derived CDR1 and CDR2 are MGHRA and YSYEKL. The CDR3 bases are TGCGCCAGCAGCCCCGGGGGGACGGGGAACTATGGCTACACCTTC. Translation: CASSPGGTGNYGYTF.

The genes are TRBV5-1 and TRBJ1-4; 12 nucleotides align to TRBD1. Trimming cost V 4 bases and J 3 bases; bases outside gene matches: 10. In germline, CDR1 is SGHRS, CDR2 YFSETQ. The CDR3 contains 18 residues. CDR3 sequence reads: CASSRGPGQGAPNEKLFF. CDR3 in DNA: TGCGCCAGCAGCCGAGGTCCGGGACAGGGGGCGCCTAATGAAAAACTGTTTTTT.

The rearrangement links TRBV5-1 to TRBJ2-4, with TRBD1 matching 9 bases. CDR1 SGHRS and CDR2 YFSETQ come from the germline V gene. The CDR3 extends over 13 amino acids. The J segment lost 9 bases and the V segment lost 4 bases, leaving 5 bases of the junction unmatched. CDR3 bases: TGCGCCAGCAGCACCCAACAGGGGGCCATTCAGTACTTC. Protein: CASSTQQGAIQYF.

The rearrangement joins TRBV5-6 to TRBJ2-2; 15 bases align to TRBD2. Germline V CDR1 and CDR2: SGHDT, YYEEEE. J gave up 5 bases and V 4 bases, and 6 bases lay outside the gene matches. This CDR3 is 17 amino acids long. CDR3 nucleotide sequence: TGTGCCAGCAGCCCGGGACTAGCGGGAGGAGTAACCGGGGAGCTGTTTTTT. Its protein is CASSPGLAGGVTGELFF.

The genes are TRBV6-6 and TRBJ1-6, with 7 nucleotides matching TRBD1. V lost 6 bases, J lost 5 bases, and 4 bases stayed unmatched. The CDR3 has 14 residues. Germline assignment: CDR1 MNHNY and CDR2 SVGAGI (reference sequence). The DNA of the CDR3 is TGTGCCAGCAGACCTCAGGGGGATAATTCACCCCTCCACTTT. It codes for CASRPQGDNSPLHF.

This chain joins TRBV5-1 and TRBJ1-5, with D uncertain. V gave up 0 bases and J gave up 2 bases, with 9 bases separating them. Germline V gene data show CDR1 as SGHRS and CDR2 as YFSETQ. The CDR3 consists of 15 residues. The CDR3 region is CASSLEGVGNQPQHF. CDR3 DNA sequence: TGCGCCAGCAGCTTGGAAGGAGTAGGCAATCAGCCCCAGCATTTT.

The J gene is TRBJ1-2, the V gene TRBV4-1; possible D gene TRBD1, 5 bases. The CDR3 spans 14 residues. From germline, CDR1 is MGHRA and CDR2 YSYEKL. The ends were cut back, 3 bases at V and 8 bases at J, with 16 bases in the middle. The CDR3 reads CASSHAPGLWGYTF. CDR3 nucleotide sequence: TGCGCCAGCAGCCACGCCCCGGGACTCTGGGGCTACACCTTC.

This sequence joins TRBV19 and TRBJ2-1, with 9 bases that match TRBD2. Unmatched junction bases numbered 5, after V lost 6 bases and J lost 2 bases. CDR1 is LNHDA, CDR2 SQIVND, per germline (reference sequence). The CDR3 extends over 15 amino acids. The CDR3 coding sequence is TGTGCCAGTAGCCGATTAGCGGGGGCCTACAATGAGCAGTTCTTC. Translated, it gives CASSRLAGAYNEQFF.

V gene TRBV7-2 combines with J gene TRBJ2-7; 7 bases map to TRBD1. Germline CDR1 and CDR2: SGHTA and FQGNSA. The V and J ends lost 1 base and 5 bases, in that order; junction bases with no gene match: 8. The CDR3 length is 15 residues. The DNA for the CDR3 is TGTGCCAGCAGCTTAGTTGGGGCAGGGGGTAACGAGCAGTACTTC. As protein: CASSLVGAGGNEQYF.

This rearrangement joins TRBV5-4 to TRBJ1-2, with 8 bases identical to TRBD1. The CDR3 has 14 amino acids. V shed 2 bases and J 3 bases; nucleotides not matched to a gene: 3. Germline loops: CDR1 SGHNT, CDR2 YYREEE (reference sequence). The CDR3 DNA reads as TGTGCCAGCAGCTTCAGACAGGGGTACTATGGCTACACCTTC. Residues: CASSFRQGYYGYTF.

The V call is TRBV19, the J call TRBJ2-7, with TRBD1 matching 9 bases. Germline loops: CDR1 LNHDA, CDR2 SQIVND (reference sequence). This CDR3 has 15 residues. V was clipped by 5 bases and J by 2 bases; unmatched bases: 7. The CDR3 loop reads CASSLFRTGAYEQYF. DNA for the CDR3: TGTGCCAGTAGTTTATTCCGGACAGGGGCCTACGAGCAGTACTTC.

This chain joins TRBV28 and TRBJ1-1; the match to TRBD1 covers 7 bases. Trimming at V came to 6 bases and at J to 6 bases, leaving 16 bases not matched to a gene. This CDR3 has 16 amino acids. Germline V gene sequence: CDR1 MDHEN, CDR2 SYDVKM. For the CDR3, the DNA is TGTGCCAGCAGCCCACCTACAGGGGCGGGAGGGGCTGAAGCTTTCTTT. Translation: CASSPPTGAGGAEAFF.

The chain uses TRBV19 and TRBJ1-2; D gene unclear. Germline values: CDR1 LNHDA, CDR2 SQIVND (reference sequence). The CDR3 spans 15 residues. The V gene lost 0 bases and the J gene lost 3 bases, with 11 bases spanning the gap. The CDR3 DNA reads TGTGCCAGTAGTATAGAGTACTCCCGGGACTATGGCTACACCTTC. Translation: CASSIEYSRDYGYTF.

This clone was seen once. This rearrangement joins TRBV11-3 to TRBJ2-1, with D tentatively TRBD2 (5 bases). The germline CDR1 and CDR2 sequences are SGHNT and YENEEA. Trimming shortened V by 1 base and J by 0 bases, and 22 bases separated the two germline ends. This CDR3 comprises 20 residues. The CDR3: CASSLATLASISSSYNEQFF. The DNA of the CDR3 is TGTGCCAGCAGCTTAGCGACGCTAGCTAGTATCTCCAGCTCCTACAATGAGCAGTTCTTC. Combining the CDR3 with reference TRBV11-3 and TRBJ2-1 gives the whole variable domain EAGVVQSPRYKIIEKKQPVAFWCNPISGHNTLYWYLQNLGQGPELLIRYENEEAVDDSQLPKDRFSAERLKGVDSTLKIQPAELGDSAVYLCASSLATLASISSSYNEQFFGPGTRLTVL.